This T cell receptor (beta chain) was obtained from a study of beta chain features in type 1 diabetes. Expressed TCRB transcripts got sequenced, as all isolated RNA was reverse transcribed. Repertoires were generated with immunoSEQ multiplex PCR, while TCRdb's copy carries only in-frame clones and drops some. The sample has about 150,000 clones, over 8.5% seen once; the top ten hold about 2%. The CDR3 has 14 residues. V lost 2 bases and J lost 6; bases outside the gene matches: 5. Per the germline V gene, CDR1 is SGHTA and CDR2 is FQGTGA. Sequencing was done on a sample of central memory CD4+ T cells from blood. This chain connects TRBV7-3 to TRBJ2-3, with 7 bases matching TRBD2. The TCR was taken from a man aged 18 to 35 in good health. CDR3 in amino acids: CASSLQAGLDTQYF. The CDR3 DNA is TGTGCCAGCAGCTTACAAGCGGGGTTGGATACGCAGTATTTT.